This entry is about one T cell receptor beta chain. This sample was taken from a study of human T cells and chemical hapten exposure. As for time point: patch test 3, about 24 weeks after DPC sensitization. The treatment is: therapeutic diphenylcyclopropenone sensitization with weekly scalp DPC. CDR3 size: 13 residues. Trimming cost V 7 bases and J 5 bases, with 17 bases left between them. Germline V gives CDR1 SQVTM, CDR2 ANQGSEA. TCRdb processed the RACE reads anew with MiXCR; each CDR3 protein has one entry. This repertoire shows under 200,000 distinct CDR3 sequences, about 30% found once; its top ten account for under 2.5%.

The rearrangement joins TRBV29-1 to TRBJ1-1, with unresolved D. This receptor was taken from a woman younger than 35 with alopecia areata. Some clones in this sample may be carry-over from other donors' samples. The source was whole blood, collected in connection with sensitization to the hapten diphenylcyclopropenone (DPC). The CDR3 region has the DNA TGCAGCGCCTCGCCCGCCCTTGGGACTGAAGCTTTCTTT. Amino acids: CSASPALGTEAFF. The variable domain in full, completed from reference TRBV29-1 and TRBJ1-1, reads SAVISQKPSRDICQRGTSLTIQCQVDSQVTMMFWYRQQPGQSLTLIATANQGSEATYESGFVIDKFPISRPNLTFSTLTVSNMSPEDSSIYLCSASPALGTEAFFGQGTRLTVV.